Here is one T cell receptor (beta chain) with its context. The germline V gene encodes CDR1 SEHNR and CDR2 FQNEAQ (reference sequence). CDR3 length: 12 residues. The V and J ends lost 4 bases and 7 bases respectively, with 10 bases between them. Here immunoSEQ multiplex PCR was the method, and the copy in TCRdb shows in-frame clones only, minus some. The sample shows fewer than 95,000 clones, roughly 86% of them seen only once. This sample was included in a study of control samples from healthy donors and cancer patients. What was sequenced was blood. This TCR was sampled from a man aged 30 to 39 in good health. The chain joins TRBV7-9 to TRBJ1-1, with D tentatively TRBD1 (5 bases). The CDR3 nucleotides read TGTGCCAGCAGCTCGGGACGGATTGAAGCTTTCTTT. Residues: CASSSGRIEAFF.